This T cell receptor beta chain stems from a study of response to subunit inactivated influenza vaccine. In TCRdb, the RT-PCR reads were re-called with MiXCR into one record per CDR3 protein. The data show about 780,000 distinct CDR3 sequences, approximately 17% seen once. Germline CDR1 is LGHNA and CDR2 is YNFKEQ. V was shortened by 0 bases and J by 0 bases, with 8 bases between the two germline ends. The CDR3 loop spans 15 amino acids. Findings and caveats of the study: T cells newly recruited by each seasonal influenza vaccination are few, the authors suggested.

A remark on this clonotype: Its specificity is not known.

This sequence originates from a man over 45 who received an inactivated influenza vaccine. Specimen: PBMCs from blood, collected more than 4 days after vaccination. The chain uses TRBV4-2 and TRBJ1-2; D might be TRBD1 (5 bases). CDR3 sequence: CASSQDSGANYGYTF. Here the CDR3 DNA reads TGTGCCAGCAGCCAAGATTCGGGGGCTAACTATGGCTACACCTTC.